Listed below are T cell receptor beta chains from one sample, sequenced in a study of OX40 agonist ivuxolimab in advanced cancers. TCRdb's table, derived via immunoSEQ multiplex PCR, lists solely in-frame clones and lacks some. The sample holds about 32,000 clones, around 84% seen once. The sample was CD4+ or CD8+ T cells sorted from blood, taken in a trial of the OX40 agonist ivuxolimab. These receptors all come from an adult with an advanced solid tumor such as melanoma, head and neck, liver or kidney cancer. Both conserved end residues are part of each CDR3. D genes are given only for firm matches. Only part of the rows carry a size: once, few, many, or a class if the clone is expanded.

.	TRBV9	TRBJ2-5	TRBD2	CASGPGGGLETQYF	TGTGCCAGCGGCCCCGGGGGGGGCTTGGAGACCCAGTACTTC
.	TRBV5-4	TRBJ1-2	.	CASSLETAGVNYGYTF	TGTGCCAGCAGCTTGGAAACAGCCGGGGTTAACTATGGCTACACCTTC
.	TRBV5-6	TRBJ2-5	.	CASSLNGQGETQYF	TGTGCCAGCAGCTTGAACGGCCAGGGGGAGACCCAGTACTTC
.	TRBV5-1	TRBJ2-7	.	CASSPLTATYEQYF	TGCGCCAGCAGTCCCCTGACAGCAACCTACGAGCAGTACTTC
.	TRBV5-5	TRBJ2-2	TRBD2	CASSLYWTSGDNTGELFF	TGTGCCAGCAGCTTGTATTGGACTAGCGGGGACAACACCGGGGAGCTGTTTTTT
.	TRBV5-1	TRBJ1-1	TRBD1	CASSLTQGADEAFF	TGCGCCAGCAGCTTGACACAGGGGGCTGATGAAGCTTTCTTT
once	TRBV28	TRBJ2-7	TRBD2	CASSPSYDVTSGDYEQYF	TGTGCCAGCAGTCCCTCGTATGACGTGACTAGCGGGGACTACGAGCAGTACTTC
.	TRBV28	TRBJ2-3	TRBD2	CASSFNPSGGITDTQYF	TGTGCCAGCAGTTTTAACCCCAGCGGGGGGATCACAGATACGCAGTATTTT
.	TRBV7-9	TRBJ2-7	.	CASSPNSWRQYF	TGTGCCAGCAGCCCAAATAGCTGGAGGCAGTACTTC
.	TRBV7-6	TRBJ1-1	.	CASSAKEMNTEAFF	TGTGCCAGCAGCGCAAAGGAGATGAACACTGAAGCTTTCTTT
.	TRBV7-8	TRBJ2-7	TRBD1	CASSEGQGITYEQYF	TGTGCCAGCAGCGAGGGACAGGGCATTACCTACGAGCAGTACTTC
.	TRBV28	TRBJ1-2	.	CASRNPRLANYGYTF	TGTGCCAGCAGGAATCCCCGCCTCGCAAACTATGGCTACACCTTC
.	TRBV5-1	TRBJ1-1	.	CASSLAGSEAFF	TGCGCCAGCAGCTTGGCCGGCTCAGAAGCTTTCTTT
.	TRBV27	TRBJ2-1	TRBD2	CASSLAGLYNEQFF	TGTGCCAGCAGTCTAGCGGGCCTCTACAATGAGCAGTTCTTC
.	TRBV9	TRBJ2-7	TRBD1	CASSVGDRGADEQYF	TGTGCCAGCAGCGTAGGTGACAGGGGAGCGGACGAGCAGTACTTC
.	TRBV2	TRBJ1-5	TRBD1	CASSPIPTGDQPQHF	TGTGCCAGCAGCCCTATTCCGACAGGGGATCAGCCCCAGCATTTT
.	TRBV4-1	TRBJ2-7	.	CASSQYLPGDNEQYF	TGCGCCAGCAGCCAATATCTGCCAGGGGACAACGAGCAGTACTTC
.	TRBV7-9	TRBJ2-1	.	CASSLAHEQFF	TGTGCCAGCAGCTTAGCCCATGAGCAGTTCTTC
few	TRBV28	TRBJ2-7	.	CASSHPYRGSYEQYF	TGTGCCAGCAGTCATCCTTATAGGGGATCCTACGAGCAGTACTTC
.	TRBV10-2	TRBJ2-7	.	CASIRDSGLGEQYF	TGCGCCAGCATCCGGGACTCAGGCCTTGGGGAGCAGTACTTC
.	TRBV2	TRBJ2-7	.	CASSDTRIYEQYF	TGTGCCAGCAGCGATACGCGGATATACGAGCAGTACTTC
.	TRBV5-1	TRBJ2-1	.	CASSLGGAYNEQFF	TGCGCCAGCAGCTTAGGGGGAGCATACAATGAGCAGTTCTTC
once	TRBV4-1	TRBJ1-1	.	CASSQVPNTEAFF	TGCGCCAGCAGCCAAGTTCCTAACACTGAAGCTTTCTTT
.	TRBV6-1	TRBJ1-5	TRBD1	CASSPWTGGNQPQHF	TGTGCCAGCAGTCCTTGGACAGGGGGAAATCAGCCCCAGCATTTT
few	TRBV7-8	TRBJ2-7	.	CASSLDGQIYEQYF	TGTGCCAGCAGCTTAGACGGGCAAATCTACGAGCAGTACTTC
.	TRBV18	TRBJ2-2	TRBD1	CASSLTGTGGTGELFF	TGTGCCAGCTCATTAACCGGGACAGGGGGCACCGGGGAGCTGTTTTTT
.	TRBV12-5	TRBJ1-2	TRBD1	CASGNTGVNYGYTF	TGTGCTAGTGGAAATACAGGGGTAAACTATGGCTACACCTTC
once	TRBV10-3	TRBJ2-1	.	CAIHSGGVYNEQFF	TGTGCCATCCACTCGGGGGGCGTCTACAATGAGCAGTTCTTC